Below, 31 T cell receptor beta chains from the same sample are listed, as sequenced in a study of blood T cells in healthy people across ages. The use of a sample-barcoded 5' primer and a J-beta primer mix characterized a second PCR of roughly 6 to 11 cycles. TCRdb processed the 5' RACE reads anew with MiXCR; each CDR3 protein has one entry. The table shows about 1 million distinct CDR3 sequences, with under 55% occurring only once. Sequencing used blood. The receptor set was obtained from a woman between 55 and 75 years old in good health.

This chain uses TRBV29-1 with TRBJ2-7, with D perhaps being TRBD1 or TRBD2 (5 bases each). V lost 6 bases and J lost 3, with 12 bases in between. Germline V gene data show CDR1 as SQVTM and CDR2 as ANQGSEA. The CDR3 covers 12 residues. The CDR3 DNA follows: TGCAGCGTCCAGGGACCCCTCTACGAGCAGTACTTC. Its protein is CSVQGPLYEQYF.

The genes are TRBV11-1 and TRBJ1-2; D is unresolved. The CDR3 is 13 residues long. The germline gives CDR1 SGHAT, CDR2 FQDESV (reference sequence). The CDR3 loop reads CASDSGGLRGYTF. The CDR3 DNA is TGTGCAAGCGATTCTGGAGGGCTTCGGGGCTACACCTTC.

The chain links TRBV2 to TRBJ2-3, with 7 bases matching TRBD1. With V trimmed by 7 bases and J by 2 bases, 9 bases remained unmatched. Germline lookup yields CDR1 SNHLY and CDR2 FYNNEI. The CDR3 runs 15 residues. CDR3 DNA: TGTGCCAGCATCATGACAGGGTCGTCCACAGATACGCAGTATTTT. It yields the protein CASIMTGSSTDTQYF.

This rearrangement joins TRBV29-1 to TRBJ2-5; D possibly corresponds to TRBD2 (5 bases). There are 13 residues in the CDR3. Germline loops: CDR1 SQVTM, CDR2 ANQGSEA. Trimming stripped 6 bases from V and 11 bases from J, with 22 bases between. CDR3 DNA sequence: TGCAGCGTAGAGTCCAGGAGGAGCAATGAGCAGTACTTC. Protein: CSVESRRSNEQYF.

The V call is TRBV7-3, the J call TRBJ2-3; 14 bases fit TRBD2. From germline, CDR1 is SGHTA and CDR2 FQGTGA. The trim removed 5 bases at V and 5 bases at J, leaving 3 bases unmatched. The CDR3 covers 15 residues. The CDR3 is CASSQGTSGGDTQYF. The CDR3 region has the DNA TGTGCCAGCAGCCAGGGGACTAGCGGGGGAGATACGCAGTATTTT.

The genes are TRBV3-1 and TRBJ2-1; 9 bases match TRBD2. This CDR3 contains 15 residues. V was pared by 2 bases and J by 6 bases, with 5 bases of the junction left unmatched. CDR1 is LGHDT and CDR2 is YNNKEL in the germline V gene (reference sequence). CDR3 loop: CASSQKAGGGNEQFF. DNA of the CDR3: TGTGCCAGCAGCCAAAAAGCGGGAGGCGGCAATGAGCAGTTCTTC.

The chain couples TRBV5-1 to TRBJ2-7; D is uncertain. Trimming took 4 bases from V and 5 from J, leaving 16 bases between them. Germline assignment: CDR1 SGHRS and CDR2 YFSETQ. The CDR3 extends over 14 amino acids. CDR3 amino acids: CASSRTPGLDEQYF. CDR3 DNA: TGCGCCAGCAGCCGGACGCCAGGCCTAGACGAGCAGTACTTC.

This clonotype was observed a handful of times. The chain combines TRBV28 with TRBJ2-7, with 8 bases matching TRBD1. Per germline, CDR1 MDHEN and CDR2 SYDVKM. This CDR3 contains 18 residues. V dropped 5 bases and J dropped 0; count of bases not matched to a gene: 15. In DNA, the CDR3 is TGTGCCAGCAGTCCTAAAGGGGGACAGGAATGGTACTCCTACGAGCAGTACTTC. Its protein is CASSPKGGQEWYSYEQYF. The full variable domain, rest sourced from reference TRBV28 and TRBJ2-7, is DVKVTQSSRYLVKRTGEKVFLECVQDMDHENMFWYRQDPGLGLRLIYFSYDVKMKEKGDIPEGYSVSREKKERFSLILESASTNQTSMYLCASSPKGGQEWYSYEQYFGPGTRLTVT.

This clonotype was detected only a few times. The rearrangement joins TRBV6-5 to TRBJ2-1; 9 bases are a match to TRBD1. The CDR3 has 16 residues. The V gene's germline CDR1 is MNHEY and CDR2 SVGAGI. Trimming removed 2 bases from V and 6 bases from J; junction bases left unmatched: 8. The CDR3 sequence is CASSYLGTGTSNEQFF. As DNA, the CDR3 is TGTGCCAGCAGTTACCTCGGGACAGGGACAAGCAATGAGCAGTTCTTC.

This chain joins TRBV20-1 and TRBJ2-7; D remains ambiguous. With 3 bases removed from V and 0 bases from J, the gap between germline ends came to 21 bases. This CDR3 region has 17 residues. In germline, CDR1 is DFQATT, CDR2 SNEGSKA (reference sequence). CDR3 sequence (DNA): TGCAGTGCTAGTTCGGTCGCTGGCCCTGGGCTCTCCTACGAGCAGTACTTC. It translates to CSASSVAGPGLSYEQYF.

The J gene is TRBJ2-4, the V gene TRBV27, with D possibly matching TRBD2 (5 bases). This CDR3 comprises 15 residues. CDR1 and CDR2 (germline): MNHEY, SMNVEV (reference sequence). Deletions cut 2 bases from V and 15 bases from J, with 23 bases between. This chain's CDR3 is CASSLVGELGETRYF. The CDR3 DNA reads as TGTGCCAGCAGTTTAGTGGGAGAGCTGGGAGAGACCCGGTACTTC.

The chain recombines TRBV25-1 with TRBJ2-7; D is possibly TRBD1 (6 bases). Germline V gene lookup returns CDR1 MGHDK and CDR2 SYGVNS. Trimming took off 1 base at V and 6 bases at J, with 13 bases between the two ends. This CDR3 comprises 14 residues. CDR3 nucleotides: TGTGCCAGCAGTGAATGGGCGGACAGCGGCGAGCAGTACTTC. Encoded protein: CASSEWADSGEQYF.

This clonotype has a handful of counts. The CDR3 coding sequence is TGTGCCAGCAGCCCCTGGAGGCGGGGGACTTTAAAAGAGACCCAGTACTTC. This codes for CASSPWRRGTLKETQYF. J is TRBJ2-5 and V is TRBV5-6, with 7 nucleotides matching TRBD2. CDR3 length: 17 residues. The germline CDR1 and CDR2 sequences are SGHDT and YYEEEE. V lost 4 bases to trimming and J lost 3 bases; unmatched junction nucleotides: 15.

The chain combines TRBV12-3 or TRBV12-4 with TRBJ2-1; TRBD2 matches 10 bases. Trimming at V came to 2 bases and at J to 5 bases, leaving 15 bases not matched to a gene. The CDR3 length is 19 residues. The CDR3 protein is CASSLWGSGRTLLDNEQFF. The CDR3 coding sequence is TGTGCCAGCAGTTTATGGGGTAGCGGGAGGACCTTGCTGGACAATGAGCAGTTCTTC.

The V and J genes are TRBV6-1 and TRBJ2-5; D gene ambiguous. This CDR3 spans 10 amino acids. CDR1 MNHNS and CDR2 SASEGT come from the germline V gene. V was clipped by 10 bases and J by 3 bases, with 6 bases between them. CDR3 sequence reads: CAIDKETQYF. The CDR3 coding sequence is TGTGCCATCGATAAAGAGACCCAGTACTTC.

The genes are TRBV20-1 and TRBJ2-1; TRBD2 agrees at 13 bases. There are 15 residues in the CDR3. The J segment lost 10 bases and the V segment lost 3 bases, leaving 9 bases of the junction unmatched. The germline V gene encodes CDR1 DFQATT and CDR2 SNEGSKA (reference sequence). In DNA, the CDR3 is TGCAGTGCTAGGACTAGCGGGAGGAAGGGCTACGAGCAGTTCTTC. As protein: CSARTSGRKGYEQFF.

The chain is built from TRBV24-1 and TRBJ2-1; D not certain. CDR3 size: 14 residues. V was pared by 4 bases and J by 10 bases, with 16 bases between. CDR1 and CDR2 (germline): KGHDR, SFDVKD. This CDR3 reads CATSDPHSTWEQFF. Written as DNA, the CDR3 is TGTGCCACCAGTGACCCTCACTCCACATGGGAGCAGTTCTTC.

The V and J genes are TRBV6-1 and TRBJ2-1; TRBD1 is a possible D gene (6 bases). Trimming pared 8 bases from V and 2 bases from J, leaving 10 bases between. From germline, CDR1 is MNHNS and CDR2 SASEGT. The CDR3 has 13 residues. The CDR3 DNA follows: TGTGCCAGCGTCCAGGGGCCCTACAATGAGCAGTTCTTC. Its protein is CASVQGPYNEQFF.

This clonotype has more than one count but fewer than ten. V gene TRBV28 combines with J gene TRBJ2-7; D is ambiguous. Germline CDR1 MDHEN, CDR2 SYDVKM. The CDR3 consists of 12 residues. Trimming took 11 bases from V and 2 from J, leaving 13 bases between them. CDR3 loop: CASISRTYEQYF. Here the CDR3 DNA reads TGTGCCTCCATCAGCCGAACCTACGAGCAGTACTTC.

This sequence joins TRBV27 and TRBJ2-5, with 12 bases that match TRBD2. Trimming cost V 4 bases and J 1 base; bases outside gene matches: 4. The V gene's germline CDR1 is MNHEY and CDR2 SMNVEV (reference sequence). This CDR3 has 16 amino acids. DNA for the CDR3: TGTGCCAGCAGTTGGGGGACTAGCGGGCTCCAAGAGACCCAGTACTTC. As protein: CASSWGTSGLQETQYF.

CDR3 DNA sequence: TGTGCCAGCAGTTTATCGTCGGGCTTAACCTACGAGCAGTACTTC. This codes for CASSLSSGLTYEQYF. The chain has TRBV28 and TRBJ2-7; no clear D. The germline V gene encodes CDR1 MDHEN and CDR2 SYDVKM. The CDR3 spans 15 residues. Trimming removed 1 base from V and 2 bases from J, with 12 bases in between.

This clonotype has just one count. The chain recombines TRBV5-1 with TRBJ2-5; a weak D match, TRBD1 (5 bases). In germline, CDR1 is SGHRS, CDR2 YFSETQ. CDR3 length: 15 residues. The V gene lost 2 bases and the J gene lost 0 bases, with 11 bases spanning the gap. The CDR3 region is CASSFQLTDQETQYF. Written as DNA, the CDR3 is TGCGCCAGCAGCTTCCAACTGACAGACCAAGAGACCCAGTACTTC.

The chain couples TRBV27 to TRBJ2-5, with D maybe TRBD1 (6 bases). The DNA end lines up better with TRBJ2-7; the J call may be wrong. Per germline, CDR1 MNHEY and CDR2 SMNVEV (reference sequence). CDR3 size: 12 residues. This CDR3 is CASSQDSFEQYF. CDR3 sequence (DNA): TGTGCCAGCAGCCAGGACAGTTTCGAGCAGTACTTC.

This rearrangement joins TRBV10-3 to TRBJ2-3, with 7 bases aligning to TRBD2. CDR3 size: 17 residues. Germline values: CDR1 ENHRY, CDR2 SYGVKD. J lost 6 bases, V lost 2 bases, and 14 bases had no gene match. The DNA of the CDR3 is TGTGCCATCAGTGAGCACGAGGGAGGGTTGTCGAGGGATACGCAGTATTTT. Its translation: CAISEHEGGLSRDTQYF.

This clonotype was observed a handful of times. This chain links TRBV7-2 with TRBJ2-1, with D hard to call. The CDR3 extends over 13 amino acids. Germline loops: CDR1 SGHTA, CDR2 FQGNSA. Deletions cut 1 base from V and 11 bases from J, with 12 bases between. CDR3 sequence (DNA): TGTGCCAGCAGCTTAGTGTTTCCTCCCCAGCAGTTCTTC. Protein sequence: CASSLVFPPQQFF.

This clonotype was observed a few times. V usage is TRBV12-3 or TRBV12-4 and J usage is TRBJ2-7, with 7 bases aligning to TRBD1. This CDR3 spans 13 amino acids. V shed 6 bases and J 3 bases; nucleotides not matched to a gene: 5. The CDR3 reads CASSNRDSYEQYF. CDR3 DNA sequence: TGTGCCAGCAGCAACCGGGACAGCTACGAGCAGTACTTC.

This clonotype has just a few counts. Since a much larger clone is just one base distant, this may be a read error. This chain links TRBV2 with TRBJ2-7; TRBD2 agrees at 10 bases. CDR1 and CDR2 (germline): SNHLY, FYNNEI. Trimming cost V 3 bases and J 6 bases; bases outside gene matches: 8. This CDR3 is 15 amino acids long. CDR3 nucleotides: TGTGCCAGCAGTGACTTGGGAGCGGGAGGGAGCGAGCAGTACTTC. Protein product: CASSDLGAGGSEQYF.

About this clonotype: A junction boundary mismatches the germline segment, possibly from a read error. This chain joins TRBV6-5 and TRBJ2-3; tentative D call: TRBD1 (6 bases). In germline, CDR1 is MNHEY, CDR2 SVGAGI. This CDR3 is 18 amino acids long. The CDR3 DNA follows: TGTGCCCGCAGTTACTCCACCGGGACAAACTTTCTCACAGACACGCAGTATTTT. Amino acids: CARSYSTGTNFLTDTQYF.

This clonotype was seen at least ten times. V usage is TRBV25-1 and J usage is TRBJ1-4, with D perhaps matching TRBD1 (6 bases). This CDR3 region has 14 residues. Trimming pared 3 bases from V and 7 bases from J, leaving 12 bases between. From germline, CDR1 is MGHDK and CDR2 SYGVNS. CDR3 in DNA: TGTGCCAGCAGTGACACAGGGTTGGGTGAAAAACTGTTTTTT. Protein: CASSDTGLGEKLFF.

This clonotype came up a few times. The chain links TRBV29-1 to TRBJ2-5, with D unresolved. The CDR3 extends over 12 amino acids. Germline V CDR1 and CDR2: SQVTM, ANQGSEA. V was clipped by 1 base and J by 5 bases, with 8 bases between them. The CDR3 sequence is CSVEVGTETQYF. CDR3 in DNA: TGCAGCGTTGAAGTCGGTACCGAGACCCAGTACTTC.

The chain couples TRBV4-1 to TRBJ1-6, with unresolved D. Germline values: CDR1 MGHRA, CDR2 YSYEKL. Trimming cost V 0 bases and J 8 bases, with 5 bases left between them. CDR3 length equals 13 residues. CDR3 sequence (DNA): TGCGCCAGCAGCCAAGACACGGATTCACCCCTCCACTTT. It encodes CASSQDTDSPLHF.